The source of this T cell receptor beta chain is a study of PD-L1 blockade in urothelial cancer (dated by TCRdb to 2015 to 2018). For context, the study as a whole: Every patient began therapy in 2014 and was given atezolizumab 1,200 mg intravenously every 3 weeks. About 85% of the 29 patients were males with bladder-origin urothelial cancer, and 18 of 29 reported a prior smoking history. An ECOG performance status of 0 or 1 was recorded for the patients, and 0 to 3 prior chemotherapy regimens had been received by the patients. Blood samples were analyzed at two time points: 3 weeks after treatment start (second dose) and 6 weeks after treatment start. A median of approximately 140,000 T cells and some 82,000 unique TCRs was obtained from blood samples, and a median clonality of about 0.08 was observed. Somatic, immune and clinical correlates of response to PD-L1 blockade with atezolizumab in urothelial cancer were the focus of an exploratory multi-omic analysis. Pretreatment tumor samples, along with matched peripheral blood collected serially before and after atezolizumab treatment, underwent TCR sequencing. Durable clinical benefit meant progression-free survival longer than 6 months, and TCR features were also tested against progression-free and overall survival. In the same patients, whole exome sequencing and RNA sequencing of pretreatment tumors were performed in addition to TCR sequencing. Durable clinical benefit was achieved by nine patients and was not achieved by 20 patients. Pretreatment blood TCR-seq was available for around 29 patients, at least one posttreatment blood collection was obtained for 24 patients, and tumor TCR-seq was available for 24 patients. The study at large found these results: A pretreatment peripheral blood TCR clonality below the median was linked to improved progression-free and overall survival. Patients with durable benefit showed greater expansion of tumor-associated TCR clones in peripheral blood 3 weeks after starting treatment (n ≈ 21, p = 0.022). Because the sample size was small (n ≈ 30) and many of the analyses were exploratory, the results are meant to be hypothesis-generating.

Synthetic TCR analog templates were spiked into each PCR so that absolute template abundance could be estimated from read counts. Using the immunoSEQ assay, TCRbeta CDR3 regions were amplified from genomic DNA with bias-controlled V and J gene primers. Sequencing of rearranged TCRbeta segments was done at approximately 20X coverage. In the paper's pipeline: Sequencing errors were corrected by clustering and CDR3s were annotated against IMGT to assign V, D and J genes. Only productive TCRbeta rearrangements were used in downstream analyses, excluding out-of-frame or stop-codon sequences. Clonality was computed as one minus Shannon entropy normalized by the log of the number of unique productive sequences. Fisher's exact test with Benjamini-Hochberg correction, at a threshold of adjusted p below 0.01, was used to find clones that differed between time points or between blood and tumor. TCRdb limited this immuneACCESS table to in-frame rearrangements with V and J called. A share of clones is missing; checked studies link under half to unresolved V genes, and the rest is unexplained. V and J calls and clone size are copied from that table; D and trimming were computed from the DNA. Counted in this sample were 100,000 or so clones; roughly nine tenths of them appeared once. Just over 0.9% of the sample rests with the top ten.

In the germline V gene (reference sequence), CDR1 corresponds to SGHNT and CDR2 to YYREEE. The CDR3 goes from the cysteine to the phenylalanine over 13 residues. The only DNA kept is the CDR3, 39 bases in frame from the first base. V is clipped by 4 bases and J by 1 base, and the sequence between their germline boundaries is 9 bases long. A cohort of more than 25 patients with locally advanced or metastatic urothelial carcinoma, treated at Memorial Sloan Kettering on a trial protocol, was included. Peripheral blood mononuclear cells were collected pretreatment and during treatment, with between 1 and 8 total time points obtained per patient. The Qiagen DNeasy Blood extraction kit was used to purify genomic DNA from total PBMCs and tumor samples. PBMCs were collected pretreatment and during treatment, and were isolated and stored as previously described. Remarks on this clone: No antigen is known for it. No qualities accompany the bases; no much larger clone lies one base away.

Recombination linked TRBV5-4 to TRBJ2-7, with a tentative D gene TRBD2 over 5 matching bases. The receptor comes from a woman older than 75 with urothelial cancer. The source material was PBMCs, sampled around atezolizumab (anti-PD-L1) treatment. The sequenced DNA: TGTGCCAGCAGCCCATGGACTTCCTACGAGCAGTACTTC. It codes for CASSPWTSYEQYF.